This T cell receptor beta chain was observed in a study of CD8 T cells in ankylosing spondylitis. This CDR3 is 14 amino acids long. V trimming: 0 bases; J trimming: 8 bases; junction bases outside the gene matches: 5. CDR1 and CDR2 from the germline V gene are SGHRS and YFSETQ. Regarding the study as a whole: A TCR beta motif made of 7 to 9 highly homologous variants seemed typical of ankylosing spondylitis blood. Disease-linked clones reportedly concentrated significantly in matched ankylosing spondylitis synovial fluid. Previously reported in reactive arthritis synovial fluid and blood were some of the motif variants.

For TCR beta, libraries came from quantitative 5'-RACE with molecular barcodes. TCRdb re-called the 5' RACE reads with MiXCR, one entry per CDR3 protein. The sample gives a few hundred thousand distinct CDR3 sequences, under 25% of which show up once; roughly a sixth is in the top ten. Many counts were recorded for this clonotype. Its antigen is unknown. This receptor was identified in a male donor with ankylosing spondylitis. The J gene is TRBJ2-7, the V gene TRBV5-1; 10 bases are shared with TRBD2. The sequenced sample was blood, either unsorted or a sorted T cell fraction (not recorded which). The DNA of the CDR3 is TGCGCCAGCAGCTTGGCCTCTAGCGGGAGTCAGCAGTACTTC. Translated, it gives CASSLASSGSQQYF.